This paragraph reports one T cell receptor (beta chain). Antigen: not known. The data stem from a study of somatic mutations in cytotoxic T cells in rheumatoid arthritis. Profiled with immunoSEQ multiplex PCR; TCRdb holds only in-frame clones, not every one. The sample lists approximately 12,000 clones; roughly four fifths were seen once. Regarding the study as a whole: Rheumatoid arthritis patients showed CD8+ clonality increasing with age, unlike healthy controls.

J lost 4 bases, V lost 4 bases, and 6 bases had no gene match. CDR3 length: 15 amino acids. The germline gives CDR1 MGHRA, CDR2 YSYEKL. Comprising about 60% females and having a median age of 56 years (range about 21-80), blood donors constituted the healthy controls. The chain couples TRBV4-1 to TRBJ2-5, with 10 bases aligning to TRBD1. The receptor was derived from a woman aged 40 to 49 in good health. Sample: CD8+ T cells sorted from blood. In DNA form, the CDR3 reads TGCGCCAGCAGCCCGACAGGGGGCGCGTCAGAGACCCAGTACTTC. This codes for CASSPTGGASETQYF.